One sample yielded the 15 T cell receptor beta chains listed below, sequenced in a study of shared T cell receptors in the human thymus. Profiling relied on immunoSEQ multiplex PCR, and the TCRdb table lists in-frame clones only, not all of them. Among hundreds of thousands of clones listed, roughly 90% were seen once. These sequences were also reported in another study, on human thymus T cells.

Input material: thymocytes. These receptors were collected from a boy younger than two with a congenital heart defect.

The chain uses TRBV27 and TRBJ2-7, with TRBD1 matching over 10 bases. V was clipped by 5 bases and J by 4 bases; unmatched bases: 8. There are 15 residues in the CDR3. Germline V gene data show CDR1 as MNHEY and CDR2 as SMNVEV (reference sequence). The CDR3 DNA is TGTGCCAGCAGTGCAGACAGGGGGCTAGGATACGAGCAGTACTTC. This encodes CASSADRGLGYEQYF.

This chain connects TRBV10-2 to TRBJ2-7; no clear D gene. The CDR3 length is 13 residues. CDR1 and CDR2 from the germline V gene are WSHSY and SAAADI. V was trimmed by 6 bases and J by 3 bases, leaving 12 bases between them. The CDR3 protein is CASSRPPVYEQYF. CDR3 bases: TGCGCCAGCAGCAGGCCGCCCGTCTACGAGCAGTACTTC.

The genes are TRBV30 and TRBJ2-7; D may be TRBD1 (5 bases). The CDR3 totals 12 residues. Trimming took off 7 bases at V and 4 bases at J, with 14 bases between the two ends. Germline CDR1 is GTSNPN and CDR2 is SVGIG (reference sequence). This chain's CDR3 is CAYKIRGYEQYF. The CDR3 region has the DNA TGTGCCTATAAAATTAGGGGTTACGAGCAGTACTTC.

The DNA for the CDR3 is TGTGCCTGGAAGTTTCCAGGGCGGGAGAACTCCTACAATGAGCAGTTCTTC. It specifies CAWKFPGRENSYNEQFF. The rearrangement joins TRBV30 to TRBJ2-1, with 7 nucleotides matching TRBD2. Germline CDR1 is GTSNPN and CDR2 is SVGIG (reference sequence). The ends lost 4 bases at V and 0 bases at J; junction bases unmatched: 12. The CDR3 contains 17 residues.

The chain joins TRBV5-4 to TRBJ1-2; no clear D. CDR1 is SGHNT and CDR2 is YYREEE in the germline V gene (reference sequence). V shed 3 bases and J shed 4 bases, with 7 bases lying between them. The CDR3 is 12 amino acids. In nucleotides, the CDR3 is TGTGCCAGCAGCTGCGACACCTATGGCTACACCTTC. Translation gives CASSCDTYGYTF.

The chain uses TRBV5-1 and TRBJ2-2; 16 bases align to TRBD2. Germline trimming cut 4 bases from V and 3 bases from J; bases unmatched to any gene: 9. The CDR3 sequence is 19 residues long. Looked up from germline, CDR1 is SGHRS and CDR2 is YFSETQ. CDR3 sequence (DNA): TGCGCCAGCAGCCCACCGGGACTAGCGGGAGGGGAACACACCGGGGAGCTGTTTTTT. This encodes CASSPPGLAGGEHTGELFF.

The J gene is TRBJ1-1, the V gene TRBV2; D is unclear. The CDR3 is made up of 12 amino acids. With 8 bases removed from V and 4 bases from J, the gap between germline ends came to 11 bases. Germline V gives CDR1 SNHLY, CDR2 FYNNEI. This CDR3 is CASSSWPTEAFF. CDR3 DNA sequence: TGTGCCAGCTCCTCATGGCCCACTGAAGCTTTCTTT.

The chain couples TRBV30 to TRBJ2-7; the D gene is possibly TRBD2 (5 bases). CDR1 and CDR2 from the germline V gene are GTSNPN and SVGIG (reference sequence). This CDR3 is 16 amino acids long. Trimming stripped 5 bases from V and 6 bases from J, with 26 bases between. The CDR3 here is CAWAPHWEEGVREQYF. For the CDR3, the DNA is TGTGCCTGGGCTCCTCATTGGGAAGAGGGAGTTCGCGAGCAGTACTTC.

The chain recombines TRBV29-1 with TRBJ1-1; TRBD1 is a possible D gene (6 bases). Trimming removed 7 bases from V and 1 base from J, with 16 bases in between. This CDR3 is built from 14 residues. The germline gives CDR1 SQVTM, CDR2 ANQGSEA. CDR3 region: CSASRRGPNTEAFF. CDR3 DNA: TGCAGCGCCAGCCGCAGGGGCCCGAACACTGAAGCTTTCTTT.

The chain employs TRBV5-6 and TRBJ2-1; 12 bases agree with TRBD2. After removal of 6 bases from V and 9 bases from J, the junction contained 7 bases not matched to a gene. Germline V CDR1 and CDR2: SGHDT, YYEEEE. The CDR3 contains 14 residues. The CDR3 protein is CASKLTSGSSEQFF. DNA of the CDR3: TGTGCCAGCAAGTTGACTAGCGGGAGTAGTGAGCAGTTCTTC.

The chain recombines TRBV19 with TRBJ1-5; 9 bases line up with TRBD1. CDR1 and CDR2 (germline): LNHDA, SQIVND (reference sequence). V gave up 6 bases and J gave up 4 bases; unmatched junction bases: 7. This CDR3 region has 15 residues. The CDR3 loop is CASRPDDRGNQPQHF. The CDR3, as DNA: TGTGCCAGTAGACCCGACGACAGGGGGAATCAGCCCCAGCATTTT.

The chain recombines TRBV5-4 with TRBJ2-1; a weak D match, TRBD2 (6 bases). The length of the CDR3 is 16 residues. Trimming took off 6 bases at V and 6 bases at J, with 22 bases between the two ends. CDR1 and CDR2 from the germline V gene are SGHNT and YYREEE (reference sequence). The DNA of the CDR3 is TGTGCCAGCACCCTCTCTAGCGAACCGCGGGGCAATGAGCAGTTCTTC. It encodes CASTLSSEPRGNEQFF. The whole variable domain, remainder taken from reference TRBV5-4 and TRBJ2-1, is ETGVTQSPTHLIKTRGQQVTLRCSSQSGHNTVSWYQQALGQGPQFIFQYYREEENGRGNFPPRFSGLQFPNYSSELNVNALELDDSALYLCASTLSSEPRGNEQFFGPGTRLTVL.

In its sample, this clone was seen once. V and J are TRBV7-9 and TRBJ2-2; no clear D gene. Germline V CDR1 and CDR2: SEHNR, FQNEAQ (reference sequence). The CDR3 totals 13 residues. V lost 2 bases and J lost 7, with 8 bases in between. The chain's CDR3 is CASSLSLSGELFF. CDR3 DNA sequence: TGTGCCAGCAGCTTATCTCTAAGCGGGGAGCTGTTTTTT. The full variable domain, in which reference TRBV7-9 and TRBJ2-2 provide the parts outside the CDR3, is DTGVSQNPRHKITKRGQNVTFRCDPISEHNRLYWYRQTLGQGPEFLTYFQNEAQLEKSRLLSDRFSAERPKGSFSTLEIQRTEQGDSAMYLCASSLSLSGELFFGEGSRLTVL.

The V gene is TRBV28, the J gene TRBJ2-5, with 15 bases aligning to TRBD2. Germline assignment: CDR1 MDHEN and CDR2 SYDVKM. V lost 1 base to trimming and J lost 7 bases; unmatched junction nucleotides: 7. The CDR3 covers 17 residues. The CDR3 region is CASSLLGLAGGLATQYF. The CDR3 coding sequence is TGTGCCAGCAGTTTATTAGGACTAGCGGGGGGGCTAGCGACCCAGTACTTC.

The rearrangement links TRBV2 to TRBJ1-1; no reliable D call. Germline CDR1 SNHLY, CDR2 FYNNEI. CDR3 size: 15 residues. V was pared by 3 bases and J by 3 bases, with 14 bases between. CDR3 loop: CASSESGFRDTEAFF. CDR3 nucleotides: TGTGCCAGCAGTGAGTCCGGGTTTCGGGACACTGAAGCTTTCTTT.